This TCR beta chain was sequenced during a study of shared clonotypes between healthy human individuals. Using immunoSEQ multiplex PCR, the repertoire was profiled, and TCRdb retains in-frame clones only, with some absent. The table includes approximately 1.5 million clones, roughly 98% detected once. The J segment lost 1 base and the V segment lost 4 bases, leaving 9 bases of the junction unmatched. This CDR3 is built from 16 residues. Germline V gene lookup returns CDR1 SGDLS and CDR2 YYNGEE. This receptor was identified in a man aged 30-40 years in good health. Sequencing was performed on naive CD4+ T cells sorted from blood. Stated subset: CD45RA+ positively selected. This chain connects TRBV9 to TRBJ2-3, with 7 positions matching TRBD2. The CDR3: CASSYREGGCTDTQYF. The CDR3 region has the DNA TGTGCCAGCAGCTATCGAGAGGGAGGGTGCACAGATACGCAGTATTTT.